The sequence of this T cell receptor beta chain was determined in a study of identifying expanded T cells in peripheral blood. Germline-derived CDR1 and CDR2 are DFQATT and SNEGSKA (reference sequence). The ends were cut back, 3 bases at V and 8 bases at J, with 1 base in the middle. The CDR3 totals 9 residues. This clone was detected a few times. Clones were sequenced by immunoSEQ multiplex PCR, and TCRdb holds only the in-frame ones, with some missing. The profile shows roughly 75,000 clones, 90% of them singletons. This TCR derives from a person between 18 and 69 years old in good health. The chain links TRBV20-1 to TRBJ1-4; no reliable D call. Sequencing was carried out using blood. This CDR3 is CSAREKLFF. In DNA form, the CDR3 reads TGCAGTGCTAGGGAAAAACTGTTTTTT.